The rows below give T cell receptor beta chains drawn from one sample of a study of Graves' ophthalmopathy and Graves' hyperthyroidism. TCRdb recomputed calls from the multiplex PCR reads with MiXCR, one row per CDR3 protein. The sample records a few hundred thousand distinct CDR3 sequences, 18% being singletons. Sequencing used peripheral blood. Receptors originate from a woman in her late teens or twenties with Graves' ophthalmopathy. Both conserved end residues are part of each CDR3. D genes are given only for firm matches. Only some rows state a clone size, as once, few, many or a class for expanded clones.

d_call,clone_size,v_call,j_call,cdr3_aa,cdr3_nt
TRBD1,NA,TRBV12-3/TRBV12-4,TRBJ2-5,CASSFEGGVGTQYF,TGTGCCAGCAGTTTCGAAGGGGGCGTTGGGACCCAGTACTTC
NA,many,TRBV20-1,TRBJ1-1,CSARAPGGDLRTEAFF,TGCAGTGCTAGAGCTCCGGGGGGCGATCTCAGGACTGAAGCTTTCTTT
NA,many,TRBV29-1,TRBJ2-7,CSVRVDEQYF,TGCAGCGTGCGAGTAGACGAGCAGTACTTC
TRBD1,many,TRBV12-3/TRBV12-4,TRBJ1-6,CASANRGGYSPLHF,TGTGCCAGCGCGAACAGGGGAGGGTATTCACCCCTCCACTTT
NA,many,TRBV6-5,TRBJ1-1,CALGWQGRLWGNTEAFF,TGTGCCCTCGGGTGGCAGGGACGGTTGTGGGGGAACACTGAAGCTTTCTTT
NA,many,TRBV24-1,TRBJ2-5,CATSDGLQETQYF,TGTGCCACCAGTGATGGGCTTCAAGAGACCCAGTACTTC
TRBD2,many,TRBV11-2,TRBJ2-5,CASSSKTSSRQETQYF,TGTGCCAGCAGCTCTAAGACTAGCAGTCGTCAAGAGACCCAGTACTTC
NA,many,TRBV19,TRBJ1-2,CASSTLPQGGYTF,TGTGCCAGTAGTACCCTACCCCAGGGTGGCTACACCTTC
NA,many,TRBV6-2/TRBV6-3,TRBJ2-2,CASSLPGAKTGELFF,TGTGCCAGCAGTCTCCCCGGGGCCAAGACCGGGGAGCTGTTTTTT
TRBD1,many,TRBV20-1,TRBJ2-7,CSASFGTGLLREQYF,TGCAGTGCTAGTTTTGGGACAGGTCTTTTGAGGGAGCAGTACTTC
NA,many,TRBV20-1,TRBJ2-7,CSAARGAGEQYF,TGCAGTGCTGCCCGGGGGGCGGGCGAGCAGTACTTC
NA,many,TRBV6-1,TRBJ1-3,CASSEVQTGNTIYF,TGTGCCAGCAGTGAAGTACAGACTGGAAACACCATATATTTT
NA,NA,TRBV30,TRBJ1-5,CAWSANYLKDQPQHF,TGTGCCTGGAGTGCTAACTATTTGAAGGATCAGCCCCAGCATTTT
NA,many,TRBV28,TRBJ2-7,CASSLRSRTTGYEQYF,TGTGCCAGCAGTTTAAGGTCCAGGACGACAGGCTACGAGCAGTACTTC
NA,many,TRBV12-3/TRBV12-4,TRBJ1-1,CASSPFGRGTEAFF,TGTGCCAGCAGTCCCTTCGGGAGAGGAACTGAAGCTTTCTTT
TRBD2,NA,TRBV6-2/TRBV6-3,TRBJ2-7,CASKDSGRGEQYF,TGTGCCAGCAAGGATAGCGGGAGAGGCGAGCAGTACTTC
TRBD1,many,TRBV28,TRBJ2-7,CASSPRQGAREQYF,TGTGCCAGCAGCCCACGGCAGGGGGCGAGAGAGCAGTACTTC
NA,few,TRBV6-5,TRBJ1-1,CASSYDAITEAFF,TGTGCCAGCAGTTACGACGCGATTACTGAAGCTTTCTTT
TRBD1,many,TRBV29-1,TRBJ1-1,CSGRTGVTEAFF,TGCAGCGGGCGGACAGGGGTAACTGAAGCTTTCTTT
NA,NA,TRBV6-4,TRBJ1-5,CASSDGRVGQPQHF,TGTGCCAGCAGTGACGGAAGGGTGGGACAGCCCCAGCATTTT
TRBD2,many,TRBV20-1,TRBJ2-7,CSAGSPGTSGGLAYEQYF,TGCAGTGCTGGATCTCCCGGGACTAGCGGGGGGTTAGCCTACGAGCAGTACTTC
NA,many,TRBV6-2/TRBV6-3,TRBJ1-2,CASSYRATGIYGYTF,TGTGCCAGCAGTTACCGAGCAACGGGAATCTATGGCTACACCTTC
TRBD1,many,TRBV29-1,TRBJ1-1,CSAAGGAMNTEAFF,TGCAGCGCGGCAGGGGGAGCCATGAACACTGAAGCTTTCTTT
NA,many,TRBV20-1,TRBJ1-6,CSASAGDTLHF,TGCAGTGCCAGCGCAGGGGACACCCTCCACTTT
TRBD1,many,TRBV15,TRBJ2-7,CATSRTGGSSYEQYF,TGTGCCACCAGCAGAACAGGGGGTAGCTCATACGAGCAGTACTTC
TRBD2,many,TRBV24-1,TRBJ2-7,CATSDPGLANEQYF,TGTGCCACCAGTGATCCGGGACTAGCGAACGAGCAGTACTTC
NA,many,TRBV6-2/TRBV6-3,TRBJ2-7,CASTRDTYEQYF,TGTGCCAGCACCAGGGACACCTACGAGCAGTACTTC
NA,many,TRBV10-1,TRBJ2-2,CASSPGTLPNTGELFF,TGCGCCAGCAGTCCCGGGACACTTCCGAACACCGGGGAGCTGTTTTTT
NA,many,TRBV7-9,TRBJ2-4,CASSLSGNIQYF,TGTGCCAGCAGCTTAAGTGGAAACATTCAGTACTTC
NA,many,TRBV27,TRBJ1-2,CASAGRPNYGYTF,TGTGCCAGCGCCGGACGGCCTAACTATGGCTACACCTTC
TRBD1,many,TRBV10-3,TRBJ1-5,CAISRQGPGPQHF,TGTGCCATCAGCCGACAGGGCCCAGGGCCCCAGCATTTT
NA,NA,TRBV5-5,TRBJ1-2,CASRRTPGIYGYTF,TGTGCCAGCAGACGGACGCCGGGGATCTATGGCTACACCTTC
TRBD1,many,TRBV12-3/TRBV12-4,TRBJ1-2,CASSSDRAPNYGYTF,TGTGCCAGCAGTTCAGACAGGGCGCCTAACTATGGCTACACCTTC
NA,many,TRBV19,TRBJ2-4,CASGLGSGTDIQYF,TGTGCCAGTGGACTCGGGTCCGGGACGGACATTCAGTACTTC
NA,many,TRBV6-2/TRBV6-3,TRBJ1-1,CASTPRAFSEAFF,TGTGCCAGCACCCCGAGGGCATTCTCGGAAGCTTTCTTT
NA,many,TRBV6-2/TRBV6-3,TRBJ1-2,CASTPTGGGGFRGYTF,TGTGCCAGCACTCCGACAGGAGGAGGGGGTTTTAGAGGCTACACCTTC
NA,NA,TRBV4-2,TRBJ2-7,CASSQGASWYEQYF,TGTGCCAGCAGCCAAGGAGCTAGTTGGTACGAGCAGTACTTC
NA,many,TRBV3-1,TRBJ2-2,CASSQGDARELFF,TGTGCCAGCAGCCAAGGGGATGCCCGGGAGCTGTTTTTT
NA,NA,TRBV20-1,TRBJ2-5,CSARRWDSETQYF,TGCAGTGCTAGAAGGTGGGACTCGGAGACCCAGTACTTC
NA,many,TRBV7-8,TRBJ2-7,CASSSIPGTPYEQYF,TGTGCCAGCAGCTCAATTCCCGGGACCCCCTACGAGCAGTACTTC
TRBD2,many,TRBV7-2,TRBJ2-7,CASSLIAGGQGEQYF,TGTGCCAGCAGCTTAATAGCGGGGGGGCAGGGTGAGCAGTACTTC
TRBD1,many,TRBV28,TRBJ2-2,CASSRQGGTGELFF,TGTGCCAGCAGTCGACAGGGCGGCACCGGGGAGCTGTTTTTT
TRBD1,NA,TRBV12-3/TRBV12-4,TRBJ2-7,CASSPGQGLSSYEQYF,TGTGCCAGCAGTCCGGGACAGGGATTGAGCTCCTACGAGCAGTACTTC
NA,many,TRBV7-2,TRBJ1-5,CASSRMGGGQPQHF,TGTGCCAGCAGCCGAATGGGGGGAGGCCAGCCCCAGCATTTT
TRBD1,NA,TRBV6-5,TRBJ2-7,CASKLRIGQGASEQYF,TGTGCCAGCAAGTTACGCATCGGACAGGGGGCCAGCGAGCAGTACTTC
NA,many,TRBV6-2/TRBV6-3,TRBJ2-2,CASNLENTGELFF,TGTGCCAGCAACCTAGAAAACACCGGGGAGCTGTTTTTT
NA,NA,TRBV6-4,TRBJ1-1,CASRVMDSSVEAFF,TGTGCCAGCAGAGTAATGGACAGCAGTGTGGAAGCTTTCTTT
NA,many,TRBV28,TRBJ2-2,CASSLGGNGELFF,TGTGCCAGCAGTTTAGGAGGAAACGGGGAGCTGTTTTTT
TRBD1,many,TRBV27,TRBJ1-1,CASSSSGQGRVWAFF,TGTGCCAGCAGTTCCTCGGGACAGGGTCGTGTTTGGGCTTTCTTT
NA,many,TRBV30,TRBJ2-4,CAWRRLAKNIQYF,TGTGCCTGGAGAAGACTAGCCAAAAACATTCAGTACTTC